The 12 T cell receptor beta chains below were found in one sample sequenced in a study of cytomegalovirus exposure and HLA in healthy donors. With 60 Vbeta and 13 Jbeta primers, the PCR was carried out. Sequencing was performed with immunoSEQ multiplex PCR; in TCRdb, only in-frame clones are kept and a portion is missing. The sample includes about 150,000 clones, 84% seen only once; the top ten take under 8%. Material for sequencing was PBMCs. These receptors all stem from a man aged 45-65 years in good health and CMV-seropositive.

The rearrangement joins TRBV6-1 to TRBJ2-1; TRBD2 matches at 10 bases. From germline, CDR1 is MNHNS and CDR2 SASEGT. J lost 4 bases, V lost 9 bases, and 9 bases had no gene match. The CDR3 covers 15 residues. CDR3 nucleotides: TGTGCCAGTTGGGATAGCGGGGGGCCTTACAATGAGCAGTTCTTC. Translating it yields CASWDSGGPYNEQFF.

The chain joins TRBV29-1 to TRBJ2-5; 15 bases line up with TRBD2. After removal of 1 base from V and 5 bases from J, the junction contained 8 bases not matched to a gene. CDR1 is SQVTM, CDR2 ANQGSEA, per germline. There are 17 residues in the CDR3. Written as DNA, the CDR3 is TGCAGCGTTGAAGCCGGGGGACTAGCGGGAGGCCAGGAGACCCAGTACTTC. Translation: CSVEAGGLAGGQETQYF. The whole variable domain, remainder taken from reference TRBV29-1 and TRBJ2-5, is SAVISQKPSRDICQRGTSLTIQCQVDSQVTMMFWYRQQPGQSLTLIATANQGSEATYESGFVIDKFPISRPNLTFSTLTVSNMSPEDSSIYLCSVEAGGLAGGQETQYFGPGTRLLVL.

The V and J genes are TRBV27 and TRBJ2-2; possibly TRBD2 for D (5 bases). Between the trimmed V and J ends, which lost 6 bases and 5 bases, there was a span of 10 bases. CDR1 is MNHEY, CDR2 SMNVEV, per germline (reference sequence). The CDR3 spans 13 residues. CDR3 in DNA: TGTGCCAGCAGAGGGCGAGGGACCGGGGAGCTGTTTTTT. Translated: CASRGRGTGELFF.

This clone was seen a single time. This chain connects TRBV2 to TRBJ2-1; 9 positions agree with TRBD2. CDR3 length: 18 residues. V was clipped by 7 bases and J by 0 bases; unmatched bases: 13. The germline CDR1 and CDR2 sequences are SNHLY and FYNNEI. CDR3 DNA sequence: TGTGCCAGCACCCAGAGGCTAGCGGGGACTAGCTCCTACAATGAGCAGTTCTTC. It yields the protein CASTQRLAGTSSYNEQFF.

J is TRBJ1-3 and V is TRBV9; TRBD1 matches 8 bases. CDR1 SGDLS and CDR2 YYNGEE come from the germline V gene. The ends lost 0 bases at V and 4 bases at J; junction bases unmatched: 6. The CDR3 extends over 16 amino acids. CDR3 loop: CASSVGVTGEGNTIYF. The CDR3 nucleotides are TGTGCCAGCAGCGTAGGGGTGACAGGGGAAGGAAACACCATATATTTT.

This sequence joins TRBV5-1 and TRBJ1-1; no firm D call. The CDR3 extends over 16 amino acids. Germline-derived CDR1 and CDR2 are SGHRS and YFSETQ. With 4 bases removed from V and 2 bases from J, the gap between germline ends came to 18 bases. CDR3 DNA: TGCGCCAGCAGCCTGACTAGCCGTTTGGTAAACACTGAAGCTTTCTTT. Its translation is CASSLTSRLVNTEAFF.

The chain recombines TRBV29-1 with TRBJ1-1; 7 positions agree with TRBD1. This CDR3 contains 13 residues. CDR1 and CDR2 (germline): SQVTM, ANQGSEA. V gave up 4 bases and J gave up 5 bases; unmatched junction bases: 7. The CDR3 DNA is TGCAGCGTTGGTGACAGGGTGGATACTGAAGCTTTCTTT. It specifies CSVGDRVDTEAFF.

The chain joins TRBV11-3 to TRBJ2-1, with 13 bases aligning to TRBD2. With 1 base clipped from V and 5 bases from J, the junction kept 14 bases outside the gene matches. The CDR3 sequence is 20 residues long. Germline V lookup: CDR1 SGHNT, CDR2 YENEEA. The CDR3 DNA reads TGTGCCAGCAGCTTAGTCCCCCAAAGACTAGCGGGGGGCGCGGACAATGAGCAGTTCTTC. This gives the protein CASSLVPQRLAGGADNEQFF. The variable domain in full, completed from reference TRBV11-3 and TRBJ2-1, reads EAGVVQSPRYKIIEKKQPVAFWCNPISGHNTLYWYLQNLGQGPELLIRYENEEAVDDSQLPKDRFSAERLKGVDSTLKIQPAELGDSAVYLCASSLVPQRLAGGADNEQFFGPGTRLTVL.

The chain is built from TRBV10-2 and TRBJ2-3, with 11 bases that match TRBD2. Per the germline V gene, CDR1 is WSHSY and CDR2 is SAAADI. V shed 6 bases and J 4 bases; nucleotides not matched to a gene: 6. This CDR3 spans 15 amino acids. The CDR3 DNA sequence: TGCGCCAGCAGGGCCGGGACTAGCGGTTCAGATACGCAGTATTTT. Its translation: CASRAGTSGSDTQYF.

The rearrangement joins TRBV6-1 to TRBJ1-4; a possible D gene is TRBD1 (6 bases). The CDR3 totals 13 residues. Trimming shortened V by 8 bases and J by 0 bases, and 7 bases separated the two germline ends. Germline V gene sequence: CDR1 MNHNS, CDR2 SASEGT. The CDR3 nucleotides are TGTGCCAGCGGACAGACAACTAATGAAAAACTGTTTTTT. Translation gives CASGQTTNEKLFF.

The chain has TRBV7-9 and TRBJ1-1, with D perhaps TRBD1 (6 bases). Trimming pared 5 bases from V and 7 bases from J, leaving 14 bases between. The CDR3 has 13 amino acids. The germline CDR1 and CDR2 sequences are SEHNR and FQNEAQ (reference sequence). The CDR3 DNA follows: TGTGCCAGCAGCCCTCAGGGGAAGTATGAAGCTTTCTTT. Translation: CASSPQGKYEAFF. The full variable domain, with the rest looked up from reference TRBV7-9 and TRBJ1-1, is DTGVSQNPRHKITKRGQNVTFRCDPISEHNRLYWYRQTLGQGPEFLTYFQNEAQLEKSRLLSDRFSAERPKGSFSTLEIQRTEQGDSAMYLCASSPQGKYEAFFGQGTRLTVV.

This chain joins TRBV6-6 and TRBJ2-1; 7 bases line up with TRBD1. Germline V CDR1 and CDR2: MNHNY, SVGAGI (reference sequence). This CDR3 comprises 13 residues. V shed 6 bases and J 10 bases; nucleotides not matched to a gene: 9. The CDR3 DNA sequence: TGTGCCAGCAGCCCCCTCTTGGACAGGGAGCAGTTCTTC. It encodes CASSPLLDREQFF.